The rows below give T cell receptor beta chains drawn from one sample of a study of T cells in Graves' hyperthyroidism and ophthalmopathy. Using its own MiXCR run on the multiplex PCR reads, TCRdb lists one record per CDR3 protein. The table records around 35,000 distinct CDR3 sequences, about 52% of them present only once. Source material: blood. These receptors all come from a woman aged 40 to 50 with Graves' ophthalmopathy. The CDR3 runs from the conserved cysteine through the conserved F or W. Each record gives: V gene, J gene, D gene, CDR3 protein. The D gene is left open where the match is weak.

v_call: TRBV29-1
j_call: TRBJ2-1
d_call: TRBD2
cdr3_aa: CSVERVLAGGREQFF

v_call: TRBV27
j_call: TRBJ2-7
d_call: .
cdr3_aa: CASSARFAVYEQYF

v_call: TRBV28
j_call: TRBJ1-3
d_call: .
cdr3_aa: CASSSAEVYF

v_call: TRBV15
j_call: TRBJ2-1
d_call: .
cdr3_aa: CATSRDRTDPRQFF

v_call: TRBV10-3
j_call: TRBJ2-7
d_call: TRBD1
cdr3_aa: CAISGTGVREQYF

v_call: TRBV21-1
j_call: TRBJ1-5
d_call: .
cdr3_aa: CASSSRDGFNQPQHF

v_call: TRBV3-1
j_call: TRBJ1-3
d_call: .
cdr3_aa: CASSQSRNTIYF

v_call: TRBV15
j_call: TRBJ1-6
d_call: TRBD1
cdr3_aa: CATRATGGNSPLHF

v_call: TRBV6-2/TRBV6-3
j_call: TRBJ1-5
d_call: .
cdr3_aa: CASSYRGGDQPQHF

v_call: TRBV10-3
j_call: TRBJ1-3
d_call: .
cdr3_aa: CAISERLLMEGSGNTIYF

v_call: TRBV28
j_call: TRBJ1-1
d_call: TRBD1
cdr3_aa: CASSGDSDTEAFF

v_call: TRBV19
j_call: TRBJ1-5
d_call: .
cdr3_aa: CASTVGVTVNQPQHF

v_call: TRBV24-1
j_call: TRBJ2-3
d_call: .
cdr3_aa: CATSPLEGGSTDTQYF

v_call: TRBV20-1
j_call: TRBJ2-7
d_call: .
cdr3_aa: CSARDTSYEQYF

v_call: TRBV11-1
j_call: TRBJ2-1
d_call: TRBD2
cdr3_aa: CASSLLAGNNEQFF

v_call: TRBV12-3/TRBV12-4
j_call: TRBJ2-5
d_call: .
cdr3_aa: CASSVGRRFETQYF

v_call: TRBV7-9
j_call: TRBJ2-7
d_call: TRBD2
cdr3_aa: CASSPTRTSGGEQYF

v_call: TRBV7-9
j_call: TRBJ1-1
d_call: .
cdr3_aa: CASSLTAGGEAFF

v_call: TRBV5-1
j_call: TRBJ2-5
d_call: .
cdr3_aa: CASSLSGENQETQYF

v_call: TRBV29-1
j_call: TRBJ2-7
d_call: .
cdr3_aa: CSVGDLTGQYF

v_call: TRBV11-1
j_call: TRBJ1-6
d_call: .
cdr3_aa: CASSPRGGISPLHF

v_call: TRBV7-9
j_call: TRBJ2-5
d_call: TRBD2
cdr3_aa: CASSPRTSGGVETQYF

v_call: TRBV7-3
j_call: TRBJ2-5
d_call: .
cdr3_aa: CASSSTGGRQGEIQYF

v_call: TRBV7-9
j_call: TRBJ2-7
d_call: TRBD2
cdr3_aa: CASSSFAGGTYEQYF

v_call: TRBV7-8
j_call: TRBJ2-7
d_call: TRBD1
cdr3_aa: CASSTRRGNGNQQYF

v_call: TRBV30
j_call: TRBJ2-4
d_call: .
cdr3_aa: CAWSTSGAKNIQYF

v_call: TRBV7-9
j_call: TRBJ2-3
d_call: .
cdr3_aa: CASSLFKGGNTQYF

v_call: TRBV9
j_call: TRBJ1-4
d_call: .
cdr3_aa: CASSPSWGLDNEKLFF

v_call: TRBV7-3
j_call: TRBJ2-3
d_call: TRBD2
cdr3_aa: CASSRRAGTSGFDTQYF

v_call: TRBV5-5
j_call: TRBJ2-1
d_call: .
cdr3_aa: CASTPQGAGVFF

v_call: TRBV10-3
j_call: TRBJ2-5
d_call: TRBD1
cdr3_aa: CAISPGQGETQYF

v_call: TRBV12-3/TRBV12-4
j_call: TRBJ2-1
d_call: TRBD2
cdr3_aa: CASGTSGAYNEQFF

v_call: TRBV27
j_call: TRBJ2-3
d_call: TRBD2
cdr3_aa: CASSSPLAGGTDTQYF

v_call: TRBV20-1
j_call: TRBJ1-5
d_call: TRBD1
cdr3_aa: CSARGTGYSNQPQHF

v_call: TRBV12-5
j_call: TRBJ2-7
d_call: .
cdr3_aa: CASGLVPGYEQYF

v_call: TRBV20-1
j_call: TRBJ2-7
d_call: TRBD2
cdr3_aa: CSASGLAGGTYEQYF

v_call: TRBV20-1
j_call: TRBJ2-7
d_call: TRBD2
cdr3_aa: CSAGSGSYEQYF

v_call: TRBV5-4
j_call: TRBJ2-3
d_call: .
cdr3_aa: CASSPARNGRDTQYF

v_call: TRBV25-1
j_call: TRBJ2-7
d_call: TRBD2
cdr3_aa: CASSARERGLEQYF

v_call: TRBV11-3
j_call: TRBJ2-6
d_call: .
cdr3_aa: CASSLVGGTGANVLTF

v_call: TRBV9
j_call: TRBJ2-5
d_call: .
cdr3_aa: CASSARGGQAYQETQYF

v_call: TRBV7-2
j_call: TRBJ2-5
d_call: .
cdr3_aa: CASSFGLAGETQYF

v_call: TRBV7-9
j_call: TRBJ1-2
d_call: TRBD1
cdr3_aa: CASSLHGQGASGGYTF

v_call: TRBV7-2
j_call: TRBJ1-2
d_call: TRBD1
cdr3_aa: CASQGQGYGYTF